This record looks at one TCR beta chain sequence and its context. The antigen is unknown. This entry belongs to a study of identical twins. Broader study findings: For monozygotic twins, models underestimated out-of-frame TCR alpha sharing. Less excess twin sharing appeared in beta out-of-frame sequences.

This CDR3 contains 16 residues. Germline CDR1 and CDR2: LNHDA and SQIVND (reference sequence). The germline V and J ends were trimmed by 3 bases and 1 base, with 13 bases remaining between them. Addition of a universal primer site occurred through template switching, and cDNA carried unique molecular identifiers. TCRdb re-derived calls from the 5' RACE reads in MiXCR, one entry per CDR3 protein. The top ten hold approximately 0.5% of the sample, which has 400,000 to 600,000 distinct CDR3 sequences, approximately 20% seen once. With no exceptions, donors were healthy Caucasians. The same data also went into a second study, on yellow fever vaccine responses in identical twins.

The sequence derives from a woman aged 18-30 years in good health. This chain links TRBV19 with TRBJ2-4, with D tentatively TRBD1 (6 bases). Sequenced sample: CD4+ T cells sorted from blood. The CDR3 spells CASSMATGLAKNIQYF. The CDR3 bases are TGTGCCAGTAGTATGGCCACAGGGTTGGCCAAAAACATTCAGTACTTC.